The 32 T cell receptor beta chains below come from one sample, sequenced in a study of cytomegalovirus exposure and HLA in healthy donors. Clones were sequenced by immunoSEQ multiplex PCR, and TCRdb holds only the in-frame ones, with some missing. The sample has 100,000 or so clones; 87% are singletons. Sequencing used PBMCs. These receptors all stem from a woman aged 25 to 45 in good health and CMV-seronegative.

The CDR3 loop reads CAISTGENSPLHF. The CDR3 nucleotides read TGTGCCATCAGTACGGGGGAAAATTCACCCCTCCACTTT. The chain joins TRBV10-3 to TRBJ1-6; perhaps TRBD1 as D (5 bases). V was cut by 5 bases and J by 7 bases, with 9 bases left in between. The CDR3 is 13 residues long. The germline V gene has CDR1 ENHRY and CDR2 SYGVKD.

The chain recombines TRBV28 with TRBJ2-1; D is possibly TRBD1 (6 bases). The CDR3 totals 11 residues. Trimming took 5 bases from V and 14 from J, leaving 13 bases between them. Germline V lookup: CDR1 MDHEN, CDR2 SYDVKM. The CDR3 DNA reads TGTGCCAGCAGTGTGAAAACAGGGAAGTTCTTC. This sequence encodes CASSVKTGKFF.

This clone was seen more than once but under ten times. The J gene is TRBJ2-7, the V gene TRBV7-7; 7 bases line up with TRBD1. CDR3 length: 15 amino acids. V lost 5 bases and J lost 0; bases outside the gene matches: 7. CDR1 SSHAT and CDR2 FNYEAQ come from the germline V gene (reference sequence). The CDR3 DNA reads as TGTGCCAGCAGCAAGGGGACAGCCACCTCCTACGAGCAGTACTTC. As protein: CASSKGTATSYEQYF.

The chain is built from TRBV6-1 and TRBJ2-7; D gene ambiguous. Per the germline V gene, CDR1 is MNHNS and CDR2 is SASEGT. The CDR3 consists of 12 residues. V lost 4 bases and J 3 bases, leaving 7 bases between the germline ends. The CDR3 is CASSVSIYEQYF. As DNA, the CDR3 is TGTGCCAGCAGTGTCTCTATCTACGAGCAGTACTTC.

The chain carries TRBV4-1 and TRBJ2-3, with TRBD1 identical over 7 bases. V lost 5 bases, J lost 1 base, and 18 bases stayed unmatched. This CDR3 is built from 19 residues. Germline lookup yields CDR1 MGHRA and CDR2 YSYEKL. The CDR3 region has the DNA TGCGCCAGCAGCTTTCTCCCGTCCGGGACAGCTCCGGGCACAGATACGCAGTATTTT. Its translation: CASSFLPSGTAPGTDTQYF.

This clone was picked up a small number of times. V is TRBV19 and J is TRBJ2-6; a weak D match, TRBD1 (6 bases). Germline V CDR1 and CDR2: LNHDA, SQIVND (reference sequence). The V end lost 2 bases, the J end lost 1 base, and 15 bases lay between the germline ends. The CDR3 length is 18 residues. CDR3 sequence reads: CASSIRSDRWSGANVLTF. Here the CDR3 DNA reads TGTGCCAGTAGTATAAGGTCGGACAGATGGTCTGGGGCCAACGTCCTGACTTTC.

The gene calls are TRBV6-5 and TRBJ1-1; TRBD1 matches at 7 bases. Germline V CDR1 and CDR2: MNHEY, SVGAGI. The CDR3 is 16 amino acids. J gave up 3 bases and V 2 bases, and 9 bases lay outside the gene matches. In nucleotides, the CDR3 is TGTGCCAGCAGTTACAGATCGGGACAGCTTGACACTGAAGCTTTCTTT. Residues: CASSYRSGQLDTEAFF.

The chain recombines TRBV2 with TRBJ2-1, with TRBD1 as a possible D gene (6 bases). The CDR3 consists of 15 residues. CDR1 and CDR2 (germline): SNHLY, FYNNEI. V was clipped by 3 bases and J by 8 bases, with 17 bases between them. The CDR3 DNA follows: TGTGCCAGCAGTGATGAGTGGGGACATAAAGATGAGCAGTTCTTC. Translating it yields CASSDEWGHKDEQFF.

The chain couples TRBV7-8 to TRBJ2-3; D might be TRBD2 (7 bases). Germline CDR1 and CDR2: SGHVS and FQNEAQ. The V gene lost 11 bases and the J gene lost 5 bases, with 14 bases spanning the gap. CDR3 length: 12 amino acids. CDR3 loop: CAGSRGGDTQYF. For the CDR3, the DNA is TGTGCCGGTTCGAGGGGGGGAGATACGCAGTATTTT.

The V and J genes are TRBV5-1 and TRBJ2-7; 8 positions agree with TRBD1. The junction had 2 bases not matched to a gene; V was cut back by 5 bases and J by 1 base. Germline assignment: CDR1 SGHRS and CDR2 YFSETQ. The CDR3 contains 13 residues. CDR3 in DNA: TGCGCCAGCAGGGACAGGGAATCCTACGAGCAGTACTTC. Translating gives CASRDRESYEQYF.

This chain connects TRBV5-1 to TRBJ2-1; TRBD2 is a possible D gene (7 bases). V was cut by 1 base and J by 0 bases, with 14 bases left in between. CDR3 length: 17 residues. Per germline, CDR1 SGHRS and CDR2 YFSETQ. The CDR3, as DNA: TGCGCCAGCAGCTTGTACGGCCGGGGGGCCTCCTACAATGAGCAGTTCTTC. The encoded protein is CASSLYGRGASYNEQFF. The complete variable domain, with remaining parts taken from reference TRBV5-1 and TRBJ2-1, reads KAGVTQTPRYLIKTRGQQVTLSCSPISGHRSVSWYQQTPGQGLQFLFEYFSETQRNKGNFPGRFSGRQFSNSRSEMNVSTLELGDSALYLCASSLYGRGASYNEQFFGPGTRLTVL.

The rearrangement links TRBV11-1 to TRBJ1-2, with D unclear. The V end was cut by 5 bases, the J end by 4 bases, with 11 bases between. CDR1 is SGHAT, CDR2 FQDESV, per germline (reference sequence). The CDR3 is made up of 13 amino acids. The CDR3 DNA follows: TGTGCCAGCAGCACTCCCCCGGGCTATGGCTACACCTTC. Translation: CASSTPPGYGYTF.

V usage is TRBV18 and J usage is TRBJ1-1; 7 bases line up with TRBD1. Germline V gene lookup returns CDR1 KGHSH and CDR2 LQKENI. This CDR3 is built from 15 residues. Trimming cost V 3 bases and J 0 bases; bases outside gene matches: 4. The CDR3 region has the DNA TGTGCCAGCTCACCTCGAGACAGGGTGAACACTGAAGCTTTCTTT. Translating it yields CASSPRDRVNTEAFF.

V gene TRBV13 combines with J gene TRBJ2-1, with TRBD2 matching 9 bases. Looked up from germline, CDR1 is PRHDT and CDR2 is FYEKMQ (reference sequence). V lost 3 bases to trimming and J lost 1 base; unmatched junction nucleotides: 1. This CDR3 spans 15 amino acids. This CDR3 reads CASSFSGGSYNEQFF. The CDR3, as DNA: TGTGCCAGCAGCTTCAGCGGGGGGTCCTACAATGAGCAGTTCTTC.

In its sample, this clone was seen once. J is TRBJ2-5 and V is TRBV5-1, with TRBD2 matching over 8 bases. CDR1 is SGHRS, CDR2 YFSETQ, per germline. The ends lost 4 bases at V and 2 bases at J; junction bases unmatched: 10. There are 16 residues in the CDR3. The CDR3 reads CASSPGAAGGQETQYF. In DNA, the CDR3 is TGCGCCAGCAGCCCTGGGGCTGCGGGGGGACAAGAGACCCAGTACTTC.

This chain uses TRBV7-3 with TRBJ2-7, with TRBD2 matching 14 bases. The CDR3 covers 21 residues. V lost 1 base and J lost 1; bases outside the gene matches: 15. The germline V gene has CDR1 SGHTA and CDR2 FQGTGA. The CDR3 bases are TGTGCCAGCAGCTTAATGCACAGGGGGACTAGCGGGAGTCTCTCATCCTACGAGCAGTACTTC. Translating it yields CASSLMHRGTSGSLSSYEQYF.

The chain has TRBV7-9 and TRBJ1-6; weak D call: TRBD1 (6 bases). The ends were cut back, 1 base at V and 11 bases at J, with 12 bases in the middle. Germline V gives CDR1 SEHNR, CDR2 FQNEAQ (reference sequence). This CDR3 comprises 14 residues. CDR3 residues: CASSLEQGMTPLHF. In DNA, the CDR3 is TGTGCCAGCAGCTTAGAACAGGGTATGACACCCCTCCACTTT.

The chain joins TRBV4-2 to TRBJ2-2, with 8 positions matching TRBD1. CDR3 length equals 17 residues. The V and J ends lost 1 base and 6 bases, in that order; junction bases with no gene match: 10. CDR1 is LGHNA and CDR2 is YNFKEQ in the germline V gene. Here the CDR3 reads CASSQGRTGRPAGELFF. The CDR3 DNA is TGTGCCAGCAGCCAAGGAAGGACAGGGAGGCCAGCCGGGGAGCTGTTTTTT.

This clone has only one observation. The rearrangement links TRBV5-1 to TRBJ2-5; D gene unclear. This CDR3 contains 13 residues. V shed 0 bases and J shed 3 bases, with 6 bases lying between them. CDR1 is SGHRS, CDR2 YFSETQ, per germline. Here the CDR3 reads CASSLVTEETQYF. DNA for the CDR3: TGCGCCAGCAGCTTGGTTACGGAAGAGACCCAGTACTTC.

The chain uses TRBV28 and TRBJ1-2; D not certain. Germline-derived CDR1 and CDR2 are MDHEN and SYDVKM. This CDR3 is 13 amino acids long. V was trimmed by 2 bases and J by 4 bases, leaving 8 bases between them. This chain's CDR3 is CASSLKSSYGYTF. The CDR3 region has the DNA TGTGCCAGCAGTTTAAAATCCAGCTATGGCTACACCTTC.

V is TRBV29-1 and J is TRBJ1-2; TRBD1 is a possible D gene (6 bases). The CDR3 spans 13 residues. The V end was cut by 4 bases, the J end by 3 bases, with 12 bases between. In germline, CDR1 is SQVTM, CDR2 ANQGSEA. CDR3 amino acids: CSVGTALDYGYTF. For the CDR3, the DNA is TGCAGCGTTGGGACAGCCCTAGACTATGGCTACACCTTC.

The genes are TRBV7-9 and TRBJ2-1; maybe TRBD1 (5 bases). Trimming left V 3 bases short and J 10 bases short, with 13 bases between. The CDR3 consists of 13 residues. Germline lookup yields CDR1 SEHNR and CDR2 FQNEAQ (reference sequence). The CDR3 bases are TGTGCCAGCAGCTTTGAATTCGGACACGAGCAGTTCTTC. Encoded protein: CASSFEFGHEQFF.

The table lists this clone with a few counts. V is TRBV2 and J is TRBJ1-5; 8 nucleotides match TRBD1. With V trimmed by 5 bases and J by 5 bases, 2 bases remained unmatched. CDR3 length equals 13 residues. The germline gives CDR1 SNHLY, CDR2 FYNNEI. The CDR3 bases are TGTGCCAGCAGTACACAGGGGGATCAGCCCCAGCATTTT. It yields the protein CASSTQGDQPQHF.

The chain links TRBV7-3 to TRBJ2-2; 9 nucleotides align to TRBD1. The CDR3 length is 17 residues. Per germline, CDR1 SGHTA and CDR2 FQGTGA. Losses at the gene ends were 0 bases for V and 1 base for J; bases not matched to a gene: 3. The CDR3 protein is CASSLTRTGENTGELFF. CDR3 in DNA: TGTGCCAGCAGCTTAACAAGGACAGGGGAGAACACCGGGGAGCTGTTTTTT.

The chain joins TRBV11-1 to TRBJ2-3; TRBD1 matches at 8 bases. This CDR3 is 14 amino acids long. The J segment lost 0 bases and the V segment lost 8 bases, leaving 4 bases of the junction unmatched. The germline CDR1 and CDR2 sequences are SGHAT and FQDESV (reference sequence). In DNA, the CDR3 is TGTGCCAGCGTATACAGGGGGAGCACAGATACGCAGTATTTT. Its translation: CASVYRGSTDTQYF. Full variable domain (rest looked up from reference TRBV11-1 and TRBJ2-3): EAEVAQSPRYKITEKSQAVAFWCDPISGHATLYWYRQILGQGPELLVQFQDESVVDDSQLPKDRFSAERLKGVDSTLKIQPAELGDSAMYLCASVYRGSTDTQYFGPGTRLTVL.

V gene TRBV6-5 combines with J gene TRBJ1-1, with no clear D. In germline, CDR1 is MNHEY, CDR2 SVGAGI. V lost 6 bases and J 2 bases, leaving 10 bases between the germline ends. The CDR3 is made up of 13 amino acids. For the CDR3, the DNA is TGTGCCAGCAGCTCCACTAGAAACACTGAAGCTTTCTTT. Translating it yields CASSSTRNTEAFF.

This sequence joins TRBV5-1 and TRBJ1-5, with 9 bases identical to TRBD1. The germline gives CDR1 SGHRS, CDR2 YFSETQ. This CDR3 contains 16 residues. The V gene end was trimmed by 4 bases and the J gene end by 4 bases; junction bases not matched to a gene: 9. The CDR3 sequence: CASSPGGGQGNQPQHF. The CDR3 DNA reads TGCGCCAGCAGCCCCGGAGGGGGACAGGGTAATCAGCCCCAGCATTTT.

V is TRBV5-1 and J is TRBJ2-5, with D maybe TRBD2 (5 bases). V was pared by 5 bases and J by 1 base, with 9 bases between. CDR3 length: 13 residues. CDR1 is SGHRS, CDR2 YFSETQ, per germline. The CDR3 region is CASSIGVQETQYF. The CDR3 coding sequence is TGCGCCAGCAGTATCGGGGTCCAAGAGACCCAGTACTTC.

The chain uses TRBV18 and TRBJ2-2; D possibly corresponds to TRBD1 (6 bases). The V end was cut by 0 bases, the J end by 2 bases, with 10 bases between. This CDR3 is built from 16 residues. Germline V CDR1 and CDR2: KGHSH, LQKENI. CDR3 region: CASSPPNRANTGELFF. The CDR3 nucleotides read TGTGCCAGCTCACCACCGAACAGGGCAAACACCGGGGAGCTGTTTTTT.

In nucleotides, the CDR3 is TGTGCCAGCAGTTTACCGGCGGGCTCCTACGAGCAGTACTTC. Translation: CASSLPAGSYEQYF. The chain couples TRBV28 to TRBJ2-7; D perhaps matches TRBD2 (5 bases). The CDR3 is 14 amino acids. Per the germline V gene, CDR1 is MDHEN and CDR2 is SYDVKM. Trimming stripped 2 bases from V and 0 bases from J, with 8 bases between.

As concerns this clone: At one boundary the junction diverges from the germline segment, which might be a read error. CDR3 in amino acids: CASGLKTGSNTEAFF. CDR3 coding DNA: TGCGCCAGCGGCTTGAAGACAGGGTCGAACACTGAAGCTTTCTTT. The V gene is TRBV5-1, the J gene TRBJ1-1; 7 nucleotides agree with TRBD1. From germline, CDR1 is SGHRS and CDR2 YFSETQ. The CDR3 sequence is 15 residues long.

V gene TRBV7-9 combines with J gene TRBJ2-2, with D perhaps TRBD1 (5 bases). Per the germline V gene, CDR1 is SEHNR and CDR2 is FQNEAQ (reference sequence). The CDR3 contains 15 residues. V was pared by 6 bases and J by 5 bases, with 16 bases between. The DNA for the CDR3 is TGTGCCAGCAGGCCAGGGTTCGTAGGTACCGGGGAGCTGTTTTTT. Protein sequence: CASRPGFVGTGELFF.